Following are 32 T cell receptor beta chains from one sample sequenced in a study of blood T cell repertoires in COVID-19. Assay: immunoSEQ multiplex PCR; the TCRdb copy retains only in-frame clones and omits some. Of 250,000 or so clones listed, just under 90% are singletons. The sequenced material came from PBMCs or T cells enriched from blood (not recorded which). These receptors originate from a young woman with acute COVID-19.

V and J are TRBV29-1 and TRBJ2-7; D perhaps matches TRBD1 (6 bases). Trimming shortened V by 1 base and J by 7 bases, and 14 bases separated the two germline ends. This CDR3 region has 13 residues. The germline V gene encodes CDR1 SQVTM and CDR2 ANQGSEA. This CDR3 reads CSVEGGTWEEQYF. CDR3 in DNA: TGCAGCGTTGAAGGGGGGACATGGGAGGAGCAGTACTTC.

The CDR3 sequence: CASRGLAGGGYPYEQYF. The CDR3, as DNA: TGTGCCAGCCGAGGACTAGCGGGAGGGGGGTATCCCTACGAGCAGTACTTC. This sequence joins TRBV27 and TRBJ2-7; 15 bases agree with TRBD2. The V gene's germline CDR1 is MNHEY and CDR2 SMNVEV (reference sequence). The CDR3 has 17 amino acids. With 8 bases clipped from V and 2 bases from J, the junction kept 10 bases outside the gene matches.

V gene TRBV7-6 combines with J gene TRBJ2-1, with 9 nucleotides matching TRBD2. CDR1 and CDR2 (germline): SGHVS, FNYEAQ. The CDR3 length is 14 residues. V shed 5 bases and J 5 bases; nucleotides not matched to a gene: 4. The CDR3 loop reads CASSPSGINNEQFF. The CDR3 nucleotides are TGTGCCAGCAGCCCTAGCGGGATAAACAATGAGCAGTTCTTC.

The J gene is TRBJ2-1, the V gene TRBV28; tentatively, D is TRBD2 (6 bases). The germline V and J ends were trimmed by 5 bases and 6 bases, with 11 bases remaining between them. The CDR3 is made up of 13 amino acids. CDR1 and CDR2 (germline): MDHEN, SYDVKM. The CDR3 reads CASSPTSFNEQFF. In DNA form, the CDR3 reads TGTGCCAGCAGTCCGACTAGTTTCAATGAGCAGTTCTTC.

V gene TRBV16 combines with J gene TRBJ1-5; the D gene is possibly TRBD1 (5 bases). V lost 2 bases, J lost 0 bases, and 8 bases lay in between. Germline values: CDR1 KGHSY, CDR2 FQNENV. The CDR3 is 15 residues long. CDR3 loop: CASSQDSYSNQPQHF. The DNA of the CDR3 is TGTGCCAGCAGCCAAGACAGTTATAGCAATCAGCCCCAGCATTTT.

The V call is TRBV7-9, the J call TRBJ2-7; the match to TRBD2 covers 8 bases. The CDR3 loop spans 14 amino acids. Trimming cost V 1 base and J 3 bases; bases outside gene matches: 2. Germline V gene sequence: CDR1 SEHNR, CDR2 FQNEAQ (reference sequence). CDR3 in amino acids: CASSLESGSYEQYF. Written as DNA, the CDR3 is TGTGCCAGCAGCTTAGAAAGCGGGAGCTACGAGCAGTACTTC.

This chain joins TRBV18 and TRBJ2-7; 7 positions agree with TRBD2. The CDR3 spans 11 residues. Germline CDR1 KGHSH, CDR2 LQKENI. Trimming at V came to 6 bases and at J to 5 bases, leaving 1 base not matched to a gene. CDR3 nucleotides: TGTGCCAGCTCCGCGGGGGACGAGCAGTACTTC. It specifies CASSAGDEQYF.

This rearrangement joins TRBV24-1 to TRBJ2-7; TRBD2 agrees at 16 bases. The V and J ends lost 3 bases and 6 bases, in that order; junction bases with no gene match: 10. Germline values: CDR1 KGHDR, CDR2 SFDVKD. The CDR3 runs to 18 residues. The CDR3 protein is CATSDQPGLAGGPLEQYF. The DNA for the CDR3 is TGTGCCACCAGTGATCAACCGGGACTAGCGGGAGGGCCCCTCGAGCAGTACTTC.

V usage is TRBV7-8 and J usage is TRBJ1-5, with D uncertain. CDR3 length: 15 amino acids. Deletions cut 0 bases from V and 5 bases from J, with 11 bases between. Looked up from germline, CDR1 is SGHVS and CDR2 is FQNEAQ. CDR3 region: CASSLAREVHQPQHF. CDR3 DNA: TGTGCCAGCAGCTTAGCTCGGGAAGTCCATCAGCCCCAGCATTTT. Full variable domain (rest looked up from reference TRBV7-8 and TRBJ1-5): GAGVSQSPRYKVAKRGQDVALRCDPISGHVSLFWYQQALGQGPEFLTYFQNEAQLDKSGLPSDRFFAERPEGSVSTLKIQRTQQEDSAVYLCASSLAREVHQPQHFGDGTRLSIL.

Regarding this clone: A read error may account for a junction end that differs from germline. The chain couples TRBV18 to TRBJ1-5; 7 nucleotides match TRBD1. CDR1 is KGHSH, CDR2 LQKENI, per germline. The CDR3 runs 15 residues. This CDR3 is CASSPQGNSNQPQHF. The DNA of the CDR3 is TGTGCCAGCTCGCCACAGGGGAATAGCAATCAGCCCCAGCATTTT.

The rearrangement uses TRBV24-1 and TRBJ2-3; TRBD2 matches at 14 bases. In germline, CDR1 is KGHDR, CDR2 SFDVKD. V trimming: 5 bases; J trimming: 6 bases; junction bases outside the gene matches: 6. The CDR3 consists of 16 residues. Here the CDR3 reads CATSGGLAGEMDTQYF. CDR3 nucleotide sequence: TGTGCCACCAGTGGGGGACTAGCGGGAGAAATGGATACGCAGTATTTT.

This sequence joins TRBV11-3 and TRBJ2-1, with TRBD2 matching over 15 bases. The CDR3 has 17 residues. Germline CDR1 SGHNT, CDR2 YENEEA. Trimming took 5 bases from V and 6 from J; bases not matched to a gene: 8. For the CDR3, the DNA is TGTGCCAGCAGCCCCGAACCGGGACTAGCGGGAGGCAATGAGCAGTTCTTC. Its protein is CASSPEPGLAGGNEQFF.

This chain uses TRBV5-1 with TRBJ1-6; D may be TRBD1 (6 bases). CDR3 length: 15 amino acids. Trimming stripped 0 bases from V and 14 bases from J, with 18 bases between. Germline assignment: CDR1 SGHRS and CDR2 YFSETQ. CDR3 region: CASSLERQAGETLHF. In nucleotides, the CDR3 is TGCGCCAGCAGCTTGGAACGACAGGCCGGGGAGACCCTCCACTTT. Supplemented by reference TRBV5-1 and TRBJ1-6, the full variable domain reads KAGVTQTPRYLIKTRGQQVTLSCSPISGHRSVSWYQQTPGQGLQFLFEYFSETQRNKGNFPGRFSGRQFSNSRSEMNVSTLELGDSALYLCASSLERQAGETLHFGNGTRLTVT.

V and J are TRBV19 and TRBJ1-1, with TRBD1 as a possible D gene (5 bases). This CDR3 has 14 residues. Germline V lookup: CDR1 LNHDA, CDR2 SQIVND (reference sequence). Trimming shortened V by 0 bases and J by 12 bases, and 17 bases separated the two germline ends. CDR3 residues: CASSIDSGGDPPFF. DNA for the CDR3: TGTGCCAGTAGTATAGATTCCGGGGGTGACCCGCCTTTCTTT.

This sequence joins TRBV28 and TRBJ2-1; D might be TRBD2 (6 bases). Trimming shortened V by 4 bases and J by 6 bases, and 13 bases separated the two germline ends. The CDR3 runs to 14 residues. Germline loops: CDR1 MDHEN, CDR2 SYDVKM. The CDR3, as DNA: TGTGCCAGCAGTTATGGACGGGGACTCAATGAGCAGTTCTTC. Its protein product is CASSYGRGLNEQFF.

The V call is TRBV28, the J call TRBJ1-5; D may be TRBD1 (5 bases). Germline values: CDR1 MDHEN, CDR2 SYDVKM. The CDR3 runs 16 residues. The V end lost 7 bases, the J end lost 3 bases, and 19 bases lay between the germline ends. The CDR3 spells CASTPPPDSSNQPQHF. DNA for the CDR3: TGTGCCAGCACCCCACCCCCCGACAGCTCCAATCAGCCCCAGCATTTT.

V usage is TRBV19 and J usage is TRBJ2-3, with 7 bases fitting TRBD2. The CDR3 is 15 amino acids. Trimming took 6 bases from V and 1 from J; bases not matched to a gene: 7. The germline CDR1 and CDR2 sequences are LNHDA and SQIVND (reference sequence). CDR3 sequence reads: CASRMLGGGTDTQYF. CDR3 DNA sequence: TGTGCCAGTAGGATGTTGGGGGGGGGCACAGATACGCAGTATTTT.

CDR3 loop: CASSQTTTGSDEQFF. The CDR3 nucleotides are TGCGCCAGCAGCCAAACCACCACAGGGTCTGATGAGCAGTTCTTC. The chain couples TRBV4-1 to TRBJ2-1, with D perhaps TRBD1 (6 bases). The CDR3 runs 15 residues. The ends were cut back, 2 bases at V and 8 bases at J, with 16 bases in the middle. CDR1 MGHRA and CDR2 YSYEKL come from the germline V gene.

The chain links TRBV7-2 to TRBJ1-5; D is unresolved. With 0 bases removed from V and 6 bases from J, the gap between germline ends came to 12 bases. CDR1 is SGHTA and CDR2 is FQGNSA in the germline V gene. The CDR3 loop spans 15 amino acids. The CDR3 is CASSLAGQEPQPQHF. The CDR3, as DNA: TGTGCCAGCAGCTTAGCTGGGCAAGAGCCTCAGCCCCAGCATTTT.

The CDR3 is CASPGEREQYF. In DNA, the CDR3 is TGCGCCAGTCCGGGGGAGCGCGAGCAGTACTTC. The rearrangement joins TRBV5-1 to TRBJ2-7, with a possible D match to TRBD2 (6 bases). The CDR3 covers 11 residues. Germline CDR1 reads SGHRS; CDR2 reads YFSETQ. The V and J ends lost 8 bases and 6 bases respectively, with 12 bases between them.

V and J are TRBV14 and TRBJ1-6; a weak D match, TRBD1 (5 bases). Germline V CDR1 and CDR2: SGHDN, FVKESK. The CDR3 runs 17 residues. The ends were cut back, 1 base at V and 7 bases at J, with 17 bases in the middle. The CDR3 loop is CASSQVPRGGKNSPLHF. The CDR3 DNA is TGTGCCAGCAGCCAAGTTCCCCGGGGGGGTAAGAATTCACCCCTCCACTTT.

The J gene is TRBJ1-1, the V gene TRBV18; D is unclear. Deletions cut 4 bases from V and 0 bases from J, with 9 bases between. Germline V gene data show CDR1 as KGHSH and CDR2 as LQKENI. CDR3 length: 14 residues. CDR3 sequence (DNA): TGTGCCAGCTCACTAAAGGAGCTGAACACTGAAGCTTTCTTT. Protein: CASSLKELNTEAFF. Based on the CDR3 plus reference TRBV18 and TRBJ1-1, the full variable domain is NAGVMQNPRHLVRRRGQEARLRCSPMKGHSHVYWYRQLPEEGLKFMVYLQKENIIDESGMPKERFSAEFPKEGPSILRIQQVVRGDSAAYFCASSLKELNTEAFFGQGTRLTVV.

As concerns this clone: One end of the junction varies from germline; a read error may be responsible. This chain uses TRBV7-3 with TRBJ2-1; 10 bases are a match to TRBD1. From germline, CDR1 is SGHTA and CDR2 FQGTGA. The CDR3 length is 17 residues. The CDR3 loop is CASSPKGSTGGYDEQFF. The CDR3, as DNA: TGTGCCAGCAGCCCAAAAGGGTCGACAGGGGGCTACGATGAGCAGTTCTTC.

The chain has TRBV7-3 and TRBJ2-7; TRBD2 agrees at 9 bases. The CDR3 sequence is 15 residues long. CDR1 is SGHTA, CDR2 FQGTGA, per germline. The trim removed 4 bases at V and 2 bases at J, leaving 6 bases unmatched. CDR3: CASSSSGGPAYEQYF. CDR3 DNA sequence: TGTGCCAGCAGCTCAAGCGGGGGGCCGGCCTACGAGCAGTACTTC.

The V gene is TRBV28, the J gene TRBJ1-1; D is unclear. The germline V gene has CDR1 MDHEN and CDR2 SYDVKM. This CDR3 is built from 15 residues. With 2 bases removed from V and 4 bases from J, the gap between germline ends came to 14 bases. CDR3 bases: TGTGCCAGCAGTTTAGGAGCTGGTGCGGCCACTGAAGCTTTCTTT. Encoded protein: CASSLGAGAATEAFF.

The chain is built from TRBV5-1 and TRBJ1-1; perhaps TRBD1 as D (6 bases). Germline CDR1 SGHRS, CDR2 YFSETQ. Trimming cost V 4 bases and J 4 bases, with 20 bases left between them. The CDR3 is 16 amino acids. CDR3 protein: CASSPLEQGEGTEAFF. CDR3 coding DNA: TGCGCCAGCAGCCCCCTCGAACAGGGAGAGGGCACTGAAGCTTTCTTT.

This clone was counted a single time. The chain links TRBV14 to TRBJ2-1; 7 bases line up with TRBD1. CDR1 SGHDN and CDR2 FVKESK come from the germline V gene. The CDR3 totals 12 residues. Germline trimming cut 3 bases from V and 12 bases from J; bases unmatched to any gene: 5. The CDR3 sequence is CASSHTGDGQFF. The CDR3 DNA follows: TGTGCCAGCAGCCATACAGGGGATGGGCAGTTCTTC. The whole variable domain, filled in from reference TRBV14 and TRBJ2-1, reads EAGVTQFPSHSVIEKGQTVTLRCDPISGHDNLYWYRRVMGKEIKFLLHFVKESKQDESGMPNNRFLAERTGGTYSTLKVQPAELEDSGVYFCASSHTGDGQFFGPGTRLTVL.

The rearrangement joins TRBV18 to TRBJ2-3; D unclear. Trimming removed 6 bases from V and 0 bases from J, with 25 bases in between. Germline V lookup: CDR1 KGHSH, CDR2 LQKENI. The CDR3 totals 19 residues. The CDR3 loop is CASSHPSPKPDFSTDTQYF. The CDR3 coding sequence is TGTGCCAGCTCGCACCCATCGCCTAAACCTGACTTTAGCACAGATACGCAGTATTTT.

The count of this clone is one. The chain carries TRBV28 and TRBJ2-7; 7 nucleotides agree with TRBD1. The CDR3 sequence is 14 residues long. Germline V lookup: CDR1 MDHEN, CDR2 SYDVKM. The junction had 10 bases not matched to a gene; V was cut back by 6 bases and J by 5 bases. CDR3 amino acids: CASRTPTGAHEQYF. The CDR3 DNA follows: TGTGCCAGCAGAACTCCCACAGGGGCCCACGAGCAGTACTTC. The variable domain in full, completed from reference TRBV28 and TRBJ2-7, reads DVKVTQSSRYLVKRTGEKVFLECVQDMDHENMFWYRQDPGLGLRLIYFSYDVKMKEKGDIPEGYSVSREKKERFSLILESASTNQTSMYLCASRTPTGAHEQYFGPGTRLTVT.

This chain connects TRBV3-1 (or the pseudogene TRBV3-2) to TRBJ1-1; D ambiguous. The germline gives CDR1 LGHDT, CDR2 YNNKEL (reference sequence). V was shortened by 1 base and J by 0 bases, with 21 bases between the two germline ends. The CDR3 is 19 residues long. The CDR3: CASSQVFQGRGWMNTEAFF. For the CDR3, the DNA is TGTGCCAGCAGCCAAGTTTTCCAAGGGCGCGGGTGGATGAACACTGAAGCTTTCTTT.

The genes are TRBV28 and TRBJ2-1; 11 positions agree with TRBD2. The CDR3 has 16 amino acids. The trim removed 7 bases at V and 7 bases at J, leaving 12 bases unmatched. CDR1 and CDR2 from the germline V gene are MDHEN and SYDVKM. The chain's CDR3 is CASTPFSSSGRNEQFF. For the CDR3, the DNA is TGTGCCAGCACCCCGTTTTCGTCTAGCGGGAGGAATGAGCAGTTCTTC.

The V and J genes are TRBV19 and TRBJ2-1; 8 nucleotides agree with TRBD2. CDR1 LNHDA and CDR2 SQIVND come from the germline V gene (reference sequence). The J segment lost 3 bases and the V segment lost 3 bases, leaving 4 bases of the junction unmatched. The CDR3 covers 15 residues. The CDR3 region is CASSMLLADYNEQFF. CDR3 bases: TGTGCCAGTAGTATGCTACTAGCGGACTACAATGAGCAGTTCTTC.